This TCR beta chain was obtained from a study of beta chain features in type 1 diabetes. CDR1 and CDR2 (germline): MNHEY, SVGAGI. With V trimmed by 7 bases and J by 7 bases, 6 bases remained unmatched. CDR3 length: 14 amino acids. The study reverse transcribed the entire isolated RNA, so it sequenced expressed TCRB transcripts. Clones were sequenced by immunoSEQ multiplex PCR, and TCRdb holds only the in-frame ones, with some missing. Of under 950,000 clones detected, about a sixth appear once; the ten largest clones hold around 0.02%. Notes on this clone: Its antigen is still unknown.

Broader study findings: VDJ junctions from type 1 diabetes patients carried fewer insertions and larger deletions. Shorter templates might be favored by PCR, and equally so in patients and in controls.

The clonotype comes from a woman between 18 and 29 years old in good health. Sequencing was carried out using naive CD4+ T cells from blood. The rearrangement links TRBV6-5 to TRBJ1-4; 10 bases are a match to TRBD1. CDR3 bases: TGTGCCAGCACCTCCGGGACAGGGGCTGAAAAACTGTTTTTT. This encodes CASTSGTGAEKLFF.